The sequence of this T cell receptor (beta chain) was determined in a study of blood T cells in healthy people across ages. Next came a second PCR, run for about 7 to 12 cycles, which used a sample-barcoded 5' primer along with a J-beta primer mix. TCRdb used MiXCR to reprocess the 5' RACE reads, holding one entry per CDR3 protein. The sample shows over 1,500,000 distinct CDR3 sequences, 40% to 55% of them seen only once. This CDR3 comprises 14 residues. V trimming: 7 bases; J trimming: 3 bases; junction bases outside the gene matches: 5. Germline V lookup: CDR1 SGHTA, CDR2 FQGNSA. In the case of this clonotype: The antigen remains undetermined.

Study results and limitations: There was a strong correlation between TCR beta diversity and naive T cell percentage.

The sequenced sample was blood. V and J are TRBV7-2 and TRBJ1-5; 8 positions match TRBD1. The receptor was isolated from a woman aged 40 to 50 in good health. The CDR3 protein is CASTTTGVNQPQHF. CDR3 coding DNA: TGTGCCAGCACCACGACAGGGGTCAATCAGCCCCAGCATTTT.